This T cell receptor (beta chain) comes out of a study of CD8 T cells in Susac syndrome. CDR3 size: 11 residues. V was clipped by 5 bases and J by 12 bases, with 11 bases between them. With random hexamers, about 0.45 to 1 ug RNA was reverse transcribed. Each CDR3 protein is one row after TCRdb ran MiXCR on the immunoSEQ multiplex PCR reads. The sample carries 250,000 to 350,000 distinct CDR3 sequences, about 88% recorded once. This sequence originates from a human donor with multiple sclerosis. The chain couples TRBV12-3 or TRBV12-4 to TRBJ2-4, with a possible D match to TRBD2 (6 bases). The material sequenced was CD8+ T cells from PBMCs. CDR3 bases: TGTGCCAGCAGTCCGGGACTGTATCAGTACTTC. This translates into CASSPGLYQYF.